Here is one T cell receptor beta chain with its context. Its antigen has not been determined. Base qualities are not at hand, and no much larger clone is one base apart. This specimen comes from a study of blood T cell repertoires in COVID-19 (dated by TCRdb to 2020 to 2021). With regard to the full study: Collaborator samples came from the United States, Italy and Spain and covered acute and convalescent phases of COVID-19. The material from the prospective study consisted of cDNA or gDNA derived from T cells, B-cell-depleted T cells, or PBMCs. The dataset comprised deeply sampled blood TCRbeta repertoires from subjects exposed to, actively infected with, or recovered from COVID-19. The repertoires were released in a freely available public database intended as a resource for research on the immune response to SARS-CoV-2. Samples came from the ongoing ImmuneRACE study (first 160 participants) plus 1,254 subjects from 6 global collaborators. Sample metadata almost always included a de-identified subject ID, COVID-19 status, age in years and sex. HLA class I and class II types, where available, came from metadata supplied by the sample provider rather than from assay-based typing.

V lost 3 bases and J lost 8 bases; the stretch between them is 12 bases long. From a lookup of the germline V gene, CDR1 and CDR2 are SGHDT and YYEEEE. Measured from the cysteine to the phenylalanine, the CDR3 is 13 residues long. Just the 39-base CDR3 DNA is kept, in frame starting at base 1. Participants in the prospective study were aged 18 to 89 years, lived in under 30 United States geographic areas, and enrolled through a virtual design. In the prospective study, participants were assigned to cohorts based on the clinical history participants reported in a screening survey and a study questionnaire. ImmuneRACE Cohort 3 recovered participants were defined by two consecutive negative NP/OP PCR tests, healthcare professional clearance, or symptom resolution. In the prospective study, whole blood, serum and a nasopharyngeal or oropharyngeal swab were collected from each participant by mobile phlebotomists. Participants in the prospective study had the option to provide additional blood draws and questionnaires over a 2-month period. Before DNA extraction, prospective study blood samples were shipped either frozen or at room temperature.

Overall study results and their limits: The quantity of clinical and demographic metadata differed by source and by participant and was supplied without curation.

TCRbeta CDR3 regions were amplified from genomic DNA using the immunoSEQ Assay, a bias-controlled multiplex PCR. In the original analysis: The number of nucleated cells in each sample was estimated by amplification of reference gene primers within the assay. To quantify the absolute abundance of each unique TCRbeta CDR3 rearrangement, sequence reads were collapsed and filtered. Productive Simpson clonality was computed per sample as the square root of Simpson's diversity index over productive rearrangements. Not all clones reach the TCRdb copy of this immuneACCESS table, which keeps in-frame sequences only. Checked studies attribute under half of the gap to unresolved V genes and leave the rest unexplained. Clone size and V and J calls were adopted from that table, with D and trimming inferred from the DNA. This sample comprises about 190,000 clones, approximately 88% of them detected only once. The ten largest make up roughly 3.2% of the sample.

Rearrangement joined TRBV5-6 to TRBJ1-3; possibly the D gene is TRBD1, per 5 matching bases. The source of this sequence is a woman younger than 45 who had recovered from COVID-19. Material for sequencing was PBMCs or T cells enriched from blood (not recorded which). This receptor carries the CDR3 CASSSGQIHTIYF. The bases are TGTGCCAGCAGCTCCGGACAAATCCACACCATATATTTT. Outside the CDR3, residues come from the reference TRBV5-6 and TRBJ1-3 proteins, so the full variable domain is: DAGVTQSPTHLIKTRGQQVTLRCSPKSGHDTVSWYQQALGQGPQFIFQYYEEEERQRGNFPDRFSGHQFPNYSSELNVNALLLGDSALYLCASSSGQIHTIYFGEGSWLTVV.